This TCR beta chain was profiled in a study of molecular identifiers for immune sequencing clone quantification. V lost 0 bases and J lost 4; bases outside the gene matches: 9. Germline CDR1 reads DFQATT; CDR2 reads SNEGSKA (reference sequence). There are 17 residues in the CDR3. Previously described methods and listed TCR primers produced bulk TCR libraries. TCRdb processed the PCR reads anew with MiXCR; each CDR3 protein has one entry. The table has more than 300,000 distinct CDR3 sequences, about a fifth seen once; the top ten hold about 0.79%. This sequence joins TRBV20-1 and TRBJ2-3; 11 bases map to TRBD2. Sequenced sample: naive CD8+ T cells from blood, with Jurkat cell RNA spiked in. As for subset: FACS-sorted CD8+CD4-CCR7+CD45RA+ naive T cells. The TCR comes from a human donor in good health. Some libraries in this study had Jurkat cell RNA spiked in. CDR3: CSAREGLAGGFADTQYF. CDR3 DNA sequence: TGCAGTGCTAGAGAGGGGCTAGCGGGAGGTTTCGCAGATACGCAGTATTTT.